Listed below are T cell receptor beta chains from one sample, sequenced in a study of shared clonotypes between healthy human individuals. Generated by immunoSEQ multiplex PCR, the TCRdb table keeps only in-frame clones and is missing some. The sample has about 820,000 clones; 80% to 95% are singletons. The sequenced material came from naive CD8+ T cells sorted from blood. The receptor set was obtained from a man younger than 40 in good health. The CDR3 runs from the conserved cysteine through the conserved F or W. Clone size is shown for a subset of rows, as once, few, many or a class of expanded clone.

V: TRBV7-9
length: 13
size: -
J: TRBJ1-2
CDR3: CASSSTGDYGYTF

V: TRBV4-1
length: 13
size: -
J: TRBJ2-7
CDR3: CASSQDRGYEQYF

V: TRBV4-1
length: 13
size: -
J: TRBJ1-1
CDR3: CASSHGQNTEAFF

V: TRBV19
length: 11
size: -
J: TRBJ2-2
CDR3: CASSHTGELFF

V: TRBV9
length: 12
size: once
J: TRBJ1-2
CDR3: CASSAEPGQITF

V: TRBV28
length: 12
size: -
J: TRBJ1-1
CDR3: CASSFSPTRAFF

V: TRBV28
length: 15
size: once
J: TRBJ2-7
CDR3: CASSPLTQSSYEQYF

V: TRBV30
length: 14
size: once
J: TRBJ2-7
CDR3: CAWNPGQGRVEQYF

V: TRBV7-8
length: 15
size: once
J: TRBJ2-7
CDR3: CASSRSRGRSYEQYF

V: TRBV21-1
length: 15
size: -
J: TRBJ2-1
CDR3: CASSTGGTSPDEQFF

V: TRBV7-3
length: 15
size: -
J: TRBJ2-7
CDR3: CASSLSDGAFEKQYF

V: TRBV13
length: 13
size: -
J: TRBJ2-7
CDR3: CASSQEGRYEQYF

V: TRBV25-1
length: 13
size: few
J: TRBJ1-4
CDR3: CASSGDPNEKLFF

V: TRBV7-9
length: 17
size: -
J: TRBJ1-1
CDR3: CASSLAAQGAANTEAFF

V: TRBV28
length: 13
size: -
J: TRBJ2-7
CDR3: CASSFGGLREQYF

V: TRBV7-9
length: 16
size: -
J: TRBJ2-7
CDR3: CASSALPSGKFYEQYF

V: TRBV7-9
length: 16
size: -
J: TRBJ1-2
CDR3: CASSLPDKFLFDGYTF

V: TRBV28
length: 16
size: -
J: TRBJ1-4
CDR3: CASSPGHGPGFEKLFF

V: TRBV29-1
length: 15
size: -
J: TRBJ2-4
CDR3: CSVAAPAVPRHIQYF

V: TRBV7-2
length: 17
size: -
J: TRBJ2-5
CDR3: CASSLASGRGVMETQYF

V: TRBV5-6
length: 11
size: -
J: TRBJ2-7
CDR3: CASSLFGEQYF

V: TRBV27
length: 15
size: -
J: TRBJ2-2
CDR3: CASSGTSGGTGELFF

V: TRBV27
length: 14
size: many
J: TRBJ2-7
CDR3: CASSLTTSSYEQYF

V: TRBV10-1
length: 16
size: -
J: TRBJ1-4
CDR3: CASSPGPFSANEKLFF

V: TRBV2
length: 15
size: -
J: TRBJ2-7
CDR3: CASAVGGTTSYEQYF

V: TRBV11-3
length: 15
size: -
J: TRBJ2-1
CDR3: CASSLYSSGSHEQFF

V: TRBV7-6
length: 15
size: -
J: TRBJ1-1
CDR3: CASSLGAVMNTEAFF

V: TRBV29-1
length: 13
size: -
J: TRBJ2-2
CDR3: CSVDTGNTGELFF

V: TRBV7-2
length: 17
size: few
J: TRBJ2-7
CDR3: CASSPKGAGYFLFEQYF

V: TRBV11-2
length: 15
size: -
J: TRBJ2-2
CDR3: CASSLGLAGPGELFF

V: TRBV29-1
length: 11
size: -
J: TRBJ2-7
CDR3: CSVRVSYEQYF

V: TRBV27
length: 13
size: -
J: TRBJ1-5
CDR3: CASSFHPNQPQHF

V: TRBV7-9
length: 18
size: -
J: TRBJ2-7
CDR3: CASSLSVVGDSDGYEQYF

V: TRBV7-9
length: 13
size: -
J: TRBJ1-2
CDR3: CASSHDRGPGYTF

V: TRBV28
length: 15
size: -
J: TRBJ2-4
CDR3: CASREAGLLKNIQYF

V: TRBV5-5
length: 15
size: -
J: TRBJ2-1
CDR3: CASSAGLAGIDEQFF

V: TRBV6-4
length: 14
size: -
J: TRBJ1-1
CDR3: CASRARHMNTEAFF

V: TRBV5-6
length: 17
size: -
J: TRBJ2-1
CDR3: CASSVPREIVSYNEQFF

V: TRBV14
length: 15
size: -
J: TRBJ2-7
CDR3: CASSQGPGLLYEQYF

V: TRBV4-1
length: 14
size: few
J: TRBJ1-1
CDR3: CASSHGTANTEAFF